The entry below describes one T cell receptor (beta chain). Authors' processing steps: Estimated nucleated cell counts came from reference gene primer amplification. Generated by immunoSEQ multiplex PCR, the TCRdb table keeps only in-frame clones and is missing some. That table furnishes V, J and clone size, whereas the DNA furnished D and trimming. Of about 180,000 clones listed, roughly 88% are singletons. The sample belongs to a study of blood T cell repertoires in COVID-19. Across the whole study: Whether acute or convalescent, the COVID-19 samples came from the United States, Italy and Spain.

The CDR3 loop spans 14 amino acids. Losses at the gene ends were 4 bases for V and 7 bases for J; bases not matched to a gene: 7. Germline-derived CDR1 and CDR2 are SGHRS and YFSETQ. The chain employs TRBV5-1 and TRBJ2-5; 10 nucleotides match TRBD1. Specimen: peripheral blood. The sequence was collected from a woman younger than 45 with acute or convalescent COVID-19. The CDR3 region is CASSPGTGDGTQYF. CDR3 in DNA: TGCGCCAGCAGCCCCGGGACAGGGGATGGGACCCAGTACTTC.